Listed here are 27 T cell receptor beta chains from one sample, sequenced in a study of blood T cell repertoires in COVID-19. Profiled with immunoSEQ multiplex PCR; TCRdb holds only in-frame clones, not every one. Among approximately 350,000 clones listed, approximately 86% were seen once. What was sequenced was peripheral blood. The receptor source for this set is a woman between 55 and 75 years old with COVID-19, enrolled during active disease.

This rearrangement joins TRBV7-9 to TRBJ2-7; a weak D match, TRBD1 (6 bases). Trimming took 3 bases from V and 2 from J, leaving 17 bases between them. The V gene's germline CDR1 is SEHNR and CDR2 FQNEAQ (reference sequence). The CDR3 loop spans 16 amino acids. The CDR3 loop is CASSLVWGPPAYEQYF. CDR3 DNA sequence: TGTGCCAGCAGCTTGGTTTGGGGGCCCCCCGCCTACGAGCAGTACTTC.

The chain couples TRBV4-3 to TRBJ1-4; possible D gene TRBD1, 6 bases. The CDR3 totals 16 residues. Trimming stripped 3 bases from V and 5 bases from J, with 16 bases between. Germline V gives CDR1 LGHNA, CDR2 YSLEER. The CDR3 loop is CASSHTHRERNEKLFF. The CDR3 nucleotides are TGCGCCAGCAGCCACACTCACAGGGAGAGGAATGAAAAACTGTTTTTT.

This clone has just one count. This sequence joins TRBV2 and TRBJ1-2; weak D call: TRBD1 (6 bases). Germline lookup yields CDR1 SNHLY and CDR2 FYNNEI. CDR3 length: 16 amino acids. Trimming took 7 bases from V and 0 from J, leaving 18 bases between them. CDR3 in DNA: TGTGCCAGCATTCGGAACTACAGGGCCGCTAACTATGGCTACACCTTC. It is translated as CASIRNYRAANYGYTF.

This chain joins TRBV30 and TRBJ2-1; 8 nucleotides agree with TRBD2. Germline V lookup: CDR1 GTSNPN, CDR2 SVGIG (reference sequence). The CDR3 runs to 13 residues. V shed 8 bases and J 0 bases; nucleotides not matched to a gene: 3. CDR3 protein: CAGRGGSYNEQFF. The CDR3 DNA sequence: TGTGCCGGCCGGGGGGGCTCCTACAATGAGCAGTTCTTC.

The V and J genes are TRBV11-3 and TRBJ2-1, with TRBD1 as a possible D gene (6 bases). The CDR3 loop spans 12 amino acids. Germline V gives CDR1 SGHNT, CDR2 YENEEA. V was shortened by 3 bases and J by 10 bases, with 10 bases between the two germline ends. The CDR3 here is CASSFRTEEQFF. The CDR3 nucleotides read TGTGCCAGCAGCTTCCGGACAGAAGAGCAGTTCTTC.

V is TRBV9 and J is TRBJ2-7; perhaps TRBD1 as D (5 bases). Germline assignment: CDR1 SGDLS and CDR2 YYNGEE. The CDR3 sequence is 14 residues long. The V end lost 1 base, the J end lost 5 bases, and 13 bases lay between the germline ends. As DNA, the CDR3 is TGTGCCAGCAGCGTATCAACAGGTAGCCACGAGCAGTACTTC. Translated, it gives CASSVSTGSHEQYF.

J is TRBJ2-2 and V is TRBV2; the D is unclear. Per germline, CDR1 SNHLY and CDR2 FYNNEI. CDR3 length: 13 residues. V lost 5 bases, J lost 5 bases, and 9 bases lay in between. This CDR3 reads CASSLTGTGELFF. For the CDR3, the DNA is TGTGCCAGCAGTCTGACGGGTACCGGGGAGCTGTTTTTT.

This clone was counted once. V usage is TRBV4-1 and J usage is TRBJ2-1, with 8 bases identical to TRBD1. The germline V gene encodes CDR1 MGHRA and CDR2 YSYEKL. This CDR3 is built from 16 residues. V trimming: 0 bases; J trimming: 6 bases; junction bases outside the gene matches: 7. DNA of the CDR3: TGCGCCAGCAGCCAAGATTCAGGGGGCTCGAGCAATGAGCAGTTCTTC. This gives the protein CASSQDSGGSSNEQFF.

This clone appeared a few times. The chain is built from TRBV7-9 and TRBJ1-5, with unresolved D. Per germline, CDR1 SEHNR and CDR2 FQNEAQ (reference sequence). The CDR3 covers 13 residues. V was shortened by 8 bases and J by 2 bases, with 10 bases between the two germline ends. CDR3 sequence (DNA): TGTGCCAGCTCCCCCGGGGGCAATCAGCCCCAGCATTTT. The encoded protein is CASSPGGNQPQHF.

The chain joins TRBV10-3 to TRBJ1-3; D not resolved. Trimming stripped 3 bases from V and 0 bases from J, with 9 bases between. The V gene's germline CDR1 is ENHRY and CDR2 SYGVKD. This CDR3 spans 15 amino acids. The CDR3 bases are TGTGCCATCAGTGACGGGTTTAGCTCTGGAAACACCATATATTTT. Translating it yields CAISDGFSSGNTIYF.

The chain joins TRBV6-2 or TRBV6-3 to TRBJ2-7, with TRBD1 matching 8 bases. This CDR3 is built from 16 residues. The germline V gene encodes CDR1 MNHEY and CDR2 SVGEGT. Trimming at V came to 3 bases and at J to 0 bases, leaving 7 bases not matched to a gene. CDR3 coding DNA: TGTGCCAGCAGTTATCCTCGGGACAGGAGCTCCTACGAGCAGTACTTC. Protein product: CASSYPRDRSSYEQYF.

This clone was seen more than once but under ten times. Within the sample, other DNA sequences also encode this same CDR3. V and J are TRBV3-1 (or the pseudogene TRBV3-2) and TRBJ2-5; D remains ambiguous. The CDR3 extends over 13 amino acids. CDR1 is LGHDT, CDR2 YNNKEL, per germline (reference sequence). Deletions cut 0 bases from V and 4 bases from J, with 6 bases between. The CDR3 sequence: CASSQEWAETQYF. CDR3 DNA sequence: TGTGCCAGCAGCCAAGAGTGGGCAGAGACCCAGTACTTC.

To note about this clone: Additional DNA sequences in this sample encode the identical CDR3. The chain uses TRBV4-1 and TRBJ2-1; D is unresolved. V was shortened by 0 bases and J by 5 bases, with 2 bases between the two germline ends. The germline gives CDR1 MGHRA, CDR2 YSYEKL. The CDR3 is made up of 12 amino acids. DNA for the CDR3: TGCGCCAGCAGCCAAGACAACAATGAGCAGTTCTTC. Residues: CASSQDNNEQFF.

On this clone: The identical CDR3 is also encoded by other nucleotide sequences in the sample. The chain is built from TRBV5-1 and TRBJ2-1; 8 nucleotides line up with TRBD1. The CDR3 totals 15 residues. Trimming took 2 bases from V and 0 from J; bases not matched to a gene: 1. Germline-derived CDR1 and CDR2 are SGHRS and YFSETQ. Here the CDR3 DNA reads TGCGCCAGCAGCTTAGGACAGGGCTCCTACAATGAGCAGTTCTTC. It translates to CASSLGQGSYNEQFF.

This chain links TRBV19 with TRBJ2-3; 8 bases line up with TRBD2. The V gene end was trimmed by 4 bases and the J gene end by 4 bases; junction bases not matched to a gene: 7. Germline CDR1 reads LNHDA; CDR2 reads SQIVND (reference sequence). The CDR3 sequence is 15 residues long. The CDR3 spells CASSTGRGGADTQYF. CDR3 nucleotide sequence: TGTGCCAGTAGTACCGGACGGGGGGGCGCAGATACGCAGTATTTT.

This clone was seen a few times. The chain uses TRBV7-3 and TRBJ2-1, with 11 positions matching TRBD2. The CDR3 runs 16 residues. Germline values: CDR1 SGHTA, CDR2 FQGTGA. The J segment lost 3 bases and the V segment lost 5 bases, leaving 6 bases of the junction unmatched. The DNA for the CDR3 is TGTGCCAGCAGCCGCGCTACTAGCGGGGGCTACAATGAGCAGTTCTTC. The encoded protein is CASSRATSGGYNEQFF.

V and J are TRBV3-1 (or the pseudogene TRBV3-2) and TRBJ1-2; D remains ambiguous. With 1 base removed from V and 4 bases from J, the gap between germline ends came to 10 bases. Germline V gives CDR1 LGHDT, CDR2 YNNKEL (reference sequence). The CDR3 is 14 amino acids. The CDR3 region is CASSQAEGFYGYTF. CDR3 coding DNA: TGTGCCAGCAGCCAAGCCGAGGGATTCTATGGCTACACCTTC.

CDR3 DNA sequence: TGCGCCAGCAGCTTGACCGCGGGGGTATTCACCGGGGAGCTGTTTTTT. Translated: CASSLTAGVFTGELFF. V gene TRBV5-1 combines with J gene TRBJ2-2; 7 bases match TRBD2. Germline V gene sequence: CDR1 SGHRS, CDR2 YFSETQ. This CDR3 comprises 16 residues. Trimming cost V 1 base and J 4 bases; bases outside gene matches: 7.

A few counts support this clone. The gene calls are TRBV7-9 and TRBJ1-6; D uncertain. V was shortened by 6 bases and J by 6 bases, with 12 bases between the two germline ends. The CDR3 totals 14 residues. Looked up from germline, CDR1 is SEHNR and CDR2 is FQNEAQ (reference sequence). The CDR3 loop is CASSDLGSNSPLHF. The CDR3 coding sequence is TGTGCCAGCAGTGATCTGGGGAGTAATTCACCCCTCCACTTT.

The gene calls are TRBV3-1 (or the pseudogene TRBV3-2) and TRBJ2-3, with 7 bases aligning to TRBD2. This CDR3 comprises 18 residues. With 4 bases clipped from V and 1 base from J, the junction kept 14 bases outside the gene matches. The germline gives CDR1 LGHDT, CDR2 YNNKEL (reference sequence). CDR3: CASSPSSGGSIGTDTQYF. The CDR3 DNA follows: TGTGCCAGCAGCCCGTCTAGCGGAGGGAGCATCGGCACAGATACGCAGTATTTT.

The chain combines TRBV3-1 (or the pseudogene TRBV3-2) with TRBJ2-4; the D gene is possibly TRBD2 (6 bases). This CDR3 is 18 amino acids long. CDR1 is LGHDT and CDR2 is YNNKEL in the germline V gene (reference sequence). Trimming left V 0 bases short and J 1 base short, with 16 bases between. CDR3: CASSQEGGSVRAKNIQYF. Here the CDR3 DNA reads TGTGCCAGCAGCCAAGAAGGAGGGAGTGTGAGGGCCAAAAACATTCAGTACTTC.

The chain links TRBV9 to TRBJ2-7; tentatively, D is TRBD2 (7 bases). The CDR3 is 15 amino acids. Germline CDR1 SGDLS, CDR2 YYNGEE. V lost 0 bases and J 4 bases, leaving 14 bases between the germline ends. The CDR3 region is CASSVGGGLIYEQYF. In DNA form, the CDR3 reads TGTGCCAGCAGCGTAGGAGGGGGACTAATATACGAGCAGTACTTC.

This rearrangement joins TRBV6-6 to TRBJ2-1; 7 bases map to TRBD2. The trim removed 7 bases at V and 2 bases at J, leaving 8 bases unmatched. The germline gives CDR1 MNHNY, CDR2 SVGAGI (reference sequence). The CDR3 is 15 residues long. CDR3 sequence: CASTKGTTAYNEQFF. CDR3 coding DNA: TGTGCCAGCACAAAAGGGACTACCGCCTACAATGAGCAGTTCTTC.

This rearrangement joins TRBV7-3 to TRBJ2-1, with D perhaps TRBD1 (6 bases). Trimming took 4 bases from V and 6 from J, leaving 13 bases between them. Germline V gene data show CDR1 as SGHTA and CDR2 as FQGTGA. The CDR3 has 14 amino acids. The CDR3 loop reads CASSSNRDINEQFF. The CDR3 DNA reads as TGTGCCAGCAGCTCAAACCGGGACATCAATGAGCAGTTCTTC.

The genes are TRBV6-6 and TRBJ1-1; TRBD1 is a possible D gene (5 bases). V lost 7 bases to trimming and J lost 0 bases, with 12 bases between them. The length of the CDR3 is 14 residues. Germline CDR1 is MNHNY and CDR2 is SVGAGI (reference sequence). CDR3 residues: CASTDSFLNTEAFF. The CDR3 nucleotides read TGTGCCAGCACCGACAGTTTCTTGAACACTGAAGCTTTCTTT.

V is TRBV5-6 and J is TRBJ2-1, with D perhaps matching TRBD2 (5 bases). Germline CDR1 is SGHDT and CDR2 is YYEEEE. V was trimmed by 1 base and J by 7 bases, leaving 12 bases between them. This CDR3 has 14 residues. The CDR3 DNA reads TGTGCCAGCAGCTTGTTCGGGGTACATAATGAGCAGTTCTTC. Translating it yields CASSLFGVHNEQFF. Complete variable domain (other parts from reference TRBV5-6 and TRBJ2-1): DAGVTQSPTHLIKTRGQQVTLRCSPKSGHDTVSWYQQALGQGPQFIFQYYEEEERQRGNFPDRFSGHQFPNYSSELNVNALLLGDSALYLCASSLFGVHNEQFFGPGTRLTVL.

V gene TRBV30 combines with J gene TRBJ1-1, with TRBD1 identical over 7 bases. CDR1 GTSNPN and CDR2 SVGIG come from the germline V gene (reference sequence). V shed 0 bases and J 4 bases; nucleotides not matched to a gene: 8. The CDR3 contains 15 residues. The CDR3 protein is CAWSVKTGPSTEAFF. Here the CDR3 DNA reads TGTGCCTGGAGTGTGAAGACAGGGCCTTCCACTGAAGCTTTCTTT.